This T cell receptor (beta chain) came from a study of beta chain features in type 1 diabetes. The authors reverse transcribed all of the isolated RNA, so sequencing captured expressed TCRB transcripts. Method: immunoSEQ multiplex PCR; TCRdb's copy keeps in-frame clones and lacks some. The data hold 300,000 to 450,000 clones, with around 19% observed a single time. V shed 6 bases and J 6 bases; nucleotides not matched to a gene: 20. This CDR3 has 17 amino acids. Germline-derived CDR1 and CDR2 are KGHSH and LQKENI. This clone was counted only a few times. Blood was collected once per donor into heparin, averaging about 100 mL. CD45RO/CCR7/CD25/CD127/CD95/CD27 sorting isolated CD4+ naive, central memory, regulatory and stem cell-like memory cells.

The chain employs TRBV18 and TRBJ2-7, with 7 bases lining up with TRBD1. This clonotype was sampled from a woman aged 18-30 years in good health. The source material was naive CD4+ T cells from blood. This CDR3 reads CASSLRSLGVGGGEQYF. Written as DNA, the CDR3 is TGTGCCAGCTCGCTCCGTTCTTTGGGAGTAGGGGGCGGCGAGCAGTACTTC.